This entry concerns a single T cell receptor (beta chain). The germline CDR1 and CDR2 sequences are LNHDA and SQIVND (reference sequence). CDR3 size: 14 residues. V was cut by 5 bases and J by 6 bases, with 14 bases left in between. The data originate from a study of T-cell reconstitution after alpha-beta-depleted transplantation in children. Unique molecular identifiers were built into the TCRbeta library. One entry per CDR3 protein results from TCRdb running MiXCR on the PCR reads. The data hold about 610,000 distinct CDR3 sequences, with under 12% observed a single time. The rearrangement links TRBV19 to TRBJ1-5; tentatively, D is TRBD1 (5 bases). The sequenced sample was PBMCs from the stem cell graft donor, obtained from the stem cell graft. The TCR originated in a human donor who donated a stem cell graft to a child with acute myeloid leukemia. CDR3 nucleotide sequence: TGTGCCAGTAGTCCCCGAGGGGTAAGTCAGCCCCAGCATTTT. This encodes CASSPRGVSQPQHF.